The entry that follows covers one TCR beta chain sequence. The antigen remains unidentified. The germline V gene encodes CDR1 LGHNA and CDR2 YNFKEQ. Trimming cost V 2 bases and J 3 bases, with 14 bases left between them. The CDR3 is 15 amino acids. This sample is drawn from a study of cytomegalovirus exposure and HLA in healthy donors. On the study more broadly: The roughly 120 validation repertoires were reported in a later analysis to have been generated on the same platform as the 666 first-cohort repertoires. Points from the study as a whole: The authors enumerated roughly 160 TCR beta chains as linked to cytomegalovirus. TCR sequences were mostly rare, though some public TCRs occurred in many donors.

Produced via immunoSEQ multiplex PCR; TCRdb's table is partial and in-frame only. The table has 150,000 to 200,000 clones, around four fifths seen once. The validation cohort, a group of over a hundred subjects, included the donors and was separate from the approximately 700-subject first cohort. The sequence came from a man between 25 and 39 years old in good health and CMV-seropositive. This chain links TRBV4-2 with TRBJ2-7, with D perhaps matching TRBD1 (6 bases). Material for sequencing was PBMCs. CDR3 protein: CASSQPGDTVYEQYF. As DNA, the CDR3 is TGTGCCAGCAGCCAACCTGGGGACACCGTCTACGAGCAGTACTTC.